This passage covers 5 T cell receptor beta chains from one sample sequenced in a study of blood T cell repertoires in COVID-19. TCRdb's table, derived via immunoSEQ multiplex PCR, lists solely in-frame clones and lacks some. The data hold 150,000 to 200,000 clones, with roughly four fifths observed a single time. The sample was peripheral blood. These receptors all come from a woman in her 70s with COVID-19, enrolled during active disease.

This clone was picked up a small number of times. The rearrangement joins TRBV10-2 to TRBJ2-1; 11 nucleotides line up with TRBD2. CDR3 length equals 18 residues. The J segment lost 8 bases and the V segment lost 2 bases, leaving 14 bases of the junction unmatched. The germline gives CDR1 WSHSY, CDR2 SAAADI. DNA of the CDR3: TGCGCCAGCAGTGAGCTTCCCCCTTTAGCGGGAGGGCCCCATGAGCAGTTCTTC. As protein: CASSELPPLAGGPHEQFF.

The rearrangement uses TRBV3-1 (or the pseudogene TRBV3-2) and TRBJ1-2; no definite D call. Germline lookup yields CDR1 LGHDT and CDR2 YNNKEL (reference sequence). V was cut by 0 bases and J by 8 bases, with 7 bases left in between. The CDR3 spans 12 residues. CDR3 DNA: TGTGCCAGCAGCCAAGATTGGCAAGGCTACACCTTC. Translation gives CASSQDWQGYTF.

The chain uses TRBV6-1 and TRBJ2-7, with 7 bases aligning to TRBD1. With 3 bases clipped from V and 2 bases from J, the junction kept 7 bases outside the gene matches. The germline CDR1 and CDR2 sequences are MNHNS and SASEGT. CDR3 length: 15 residues. CDR3 protein: CASSESTGPTYEQYF. The CDR3 DNA follows: TGTGCCAGCAGTGAGTCGACAGGGCCGACCTACGAGCAGTACTTC.

This clone is a singleton in its sample. The gene calls are TRBV6-6 and TRBJ2-1, with TRBD2 matching 10 bases. CDR3 size: 16 residues. Germline trimming cut 0 bases from V and 6 bases from J; bases unmatched to any gene: 5. From germline, CDR1 is MNHNY and CDR2 SVGAGI (reference sequence). The CDR3, as DNA: TGTGCCAGCAGTTACTCGAGTACTAGCGGGGCCAATGAGCAGTTCTTC. Amino acid sequence: CASSYSSTSGANEQFF.

The chain carries TRBV2 and TRBJ1-3; 7 positions match TRBD1. Germline trimming cut 4 bases from V and 1 base from J; bases unmatched to any gene: 7. This CDR3 is 16 amino acids long. Germline values: CDR1 SNHLY, CDR2 FYNNEI. CDR3 sequence reads: CASSAQGSFSGNTIYF. CDR3 in DNA: TGTGCCAGCAGTGCACAGGGGAGCTTTTCTGGAAACACCATATATTTT.